This record covers a single TCR beta chain. Antigen unknown. The sample is drawn from a study of blood T cells in healthy people across ages. It was with a sample-barcoded 5' primer and a J-beta primer mix that a second PCR of roughly 6 to 11 cycles was run. A single record per CDR3 protein comes from TCRdb applying MiXCR to the 5' RACE reads. Altogether under 2,000,000 distinct CDR3 sequences are present, approximately 50% being singletons, with the ten largest covering 2.1%. The CDR3 totals 14 residues. General study results and limits: What prevented conclusive comparison of naive and antigen-experienced cells was that PBMCs were unsorted. Naive CD4+ cell counts and diversity both ran higher in long-lived than in aged donors.

This sequence originates from a middle-aged woman in good health. The V call is TRBV21-1, the J call TRBJ1-1; the table calls TRBD1, which could not be checked here. TRBV21-1 is deemed a pseudogene. Specimen: blood. CDR3 residues: CASRGLQENTEAFF. The CDR3 DNA reads TGTGCCAGCAGGGGCCTACAGGAAAACACTGAAGCTTTCTTT.